This TCR beta chain was recorded in a study of CD8+CD57+ T cells in acquired aplastic anemia. Looking at the study overall: Healthy-donor CD4+ cells averaged roughly 10.8 million reads. Study-level findings and limits: Shared by patients and controls, approximately 29 CD8+ CDR3s were abundant in patients. No significant patient-versus-control difference appeared in CD8+ Simpson's diversity.

Genomic DNA provided the template from which TCR beta VDJ and CDR3 profiles were obtained. Using its own MiXCR run on the reads, TCRdb lists one record per CDR3 protein. The sample consists of approximately 170,000 distinct CDR3 sequences, around 60% of them appearing once. Details on this clonotype: Its antigen remains unknown.

CDR1 is SGHDT and CDR2 is YYEEEE in the germline V gene. V was pared by 0 bases and J by 6 bases, with 2 bases of the junction left unmatched. CDR3 length: 14 residues. The chain combines TRBV5-6 with TRBJ1-5; TRBD1 matches 8 bases. The specimen sequenced was sorted CD4+, CD8+, or CD8+CD57+ T cells (not recorded which) from PBMCs. The receptor's source is a human donor in good health. CDR3 nucleotide sequence: TGTGCCAGCAGCTTGGAGGACAGGGTTCAGCCCCAGCATTTT. Translation: CASSLEDRVQPQHF.